These 31 T cell receptor beta chains originate from one sample sequenced in a study of graft-versus-host responses after intestinal transplantation. Irradiated stimulators labeled with violet dye, around 200,000 in number, were plated with around 200,000 CFSE-labeled responders. The method was immunoSEQ multiplex PCR; TCRdb's version includes in-frame clones alone and lacks a portion of them. The sample contains 9,500 to 15,000 clones, about a third of which appear only once. The material was alloreactive CD8+ T cells from a mixed lymphocyte reaction culture, obtained before intestinal transplant. Subset meaning: CFSE-low proliferating T cells sorted from roughly six-day pre-transplant mixed lymphocyte reaction (GvH or HvG direction). Source of these receptors: a human patient who received an intestinal transplant.

This clone showed up just a few times. The CDR3 nucleotides read TGTGCCAGTAGTATAGATCAAGCGGGAGGACTCCCCTACAATGAGCAGTTCTTC. It specifies CASSIDQAGGLPYNEQFF. J is TRBJ2-1 and V is TRBV19; 9 bases are shared with TRBD2. Germline V lookup: CDR1 LNHDA, CDR2 SQIVND (reference sequence). The CDR3 covers 18 residues. V gave up 0 bases and J gave up 2 bases; unmatched junction bases: 8.

The chain combines TRBV4-3 with TRBJ2-7; TRBD2 aligns across 7 bases. The CDR3 spans 14 residues. Germline V gene data show CDR1 as LGHNA and CDR2 as YSLEER. The J segment lost 3 bases and the V segment lost 5 bases, leaving 7 bases of the junction unmatched. The DNA of the CDR3 is TGCGCCAGCAGCAACGGACTAGGTTTCTACGAGCAGTACTTC. This gives the protein CASSNGLGFYEQYF.

This clone came up a few times. The chain joins TRBV19 to TRBJ2-1, with a weak D call TRBD2 (5 bases). The ends were cut back, 2 bases at V and 12 bases at J, with 14 bases in the middle. Germline V gene sequence: CDR1 LNHDA, CDR2 SQIVND (reference sequence). The CDR3 loop spans 13 amino acids. The DNA for the CDR3 is TGTGCCAGTAGTATACGGGGTCCCCGTGGGCAGTTCTTC. Translating gives CASSIRGPRGQFF.

The J gene is TRBJ2-7, the V gene TRBV28; 7 bases match TRBD2. V was pared by 10 bases and J by 6 bases, with 9 bases of the junction left unmatched. The CDR3 runs to 12 residues. Germline loops: CDR1 MDHEN, CDR2 SYDVKM. The CDR3 DNA reads as TGTGCCACCACCCTGGGGGGGGGCGAGCAGTACTTC. Amino acids: CATTLGGGEQYF.

The J gene is TRBJ2-1, the V gene TRBV5-4, with a weak D call TRBD1 (5 bases). CDR3 length equals 11 residues. Trimming stripped 7 bases from V and 5 bases from J, with 7 bases between. CDR1 is SGHNT, CDR2 YYREEE, per germline (reference sequence). CDR3 region: CASSRDNEQFF. The CDR3, as DNA: TGTGCCAGCTCCAGGGACAATGAGCAGTTCTTC.

This chain links TRBV28 with TRBJ2-5; no clear D gene. The V and J ends lost 1 base and 5 bases respectively, with 14 bases between them. From germline, CDR1 is MDHEN and CDR2 SYDVKM. There are 15 residues in the CDR3. The CDR3 region is CASSLFRIDGETQYF. The CDR3 DNA reads as TGTGCCAGCAGTTTATTTAGAATTGACGGGGAGACCCAGTACTTC.

This CDR3 is CASSLEGTDTQYF. The CDR3 nucleotides read TGTGCCAGCAGCTTAGAGGGCACAGATACGCAGTATTTT. This sequence joins TRBV13 and TRBJ2-3; D remains unclear. CDR1 and CDR2 from the germline V gene are PRHDT and FYEKMQ (reference sequence). Trimming took off 1 base at V and 1 base at J, with 3 bases between the two ends. CDR3 length equals 13 residues. The complete variable domain, with remaining parts taken from reference TRBV13 and TRBJ2-3, reads AAGVIQSPRHLIKEKRETATLKCYPIPRHDTVYWYQQGPGQDPQFLISFYEKMQSDKGSIPDRFSAQQFSDYHSELNMSSLELGDSALYFCASSLEGTDTQYFGPGTRLTVL.

In this sample, this clone turned up a few times. This CDR3 is also generated by other DNA sequences in the sample. The rearrangement uses TRBV4-2 and TRBJ2-7, with a possible D match to TRBD2 (5 bases). V was cut by 0 bases and J by 3 bases, with 6 bases left in between. The germline CDR1 and CDR2 sequences are LGHNA and YNFKEQ. The CDR3 length is 13 residues. CDR3 coding DNA: TGTGCCAGCAGCCAAGATGCGGGCTACGAGCAGTACTTC. Its protein product is CASSQDAGYEQYF.

The gene calls are TRBV15 and TRBJ1-4, with no clear D. The CDR3 spans 15 residues. Germline values: CDR1 LNHNV, CDR2 YYDKDF (reference sequence). The ends were cut back, 5 bases at V and 3 bases at J, with 13 bases in the middle. The DNA of the CDR3 is TGTGCCACCAGCGAGAAGGCAGAGTCTAATGAAAAACTGTTTTTT. This encodes CATSEKAESNEKLFF. Variable domain in full (rest from reference TRBV15 and TRBJ1-4): DAMVIQNPRYQVTQFGKPVTLSCSQTLNHNVMYWYQQKSSQAPKLLFHYYDKDFNNEADTPDNFQSRRPNTSFCFLDIRSPGLGDTAMYLCATSEKAESNEKLFFGSGTQLSVL.

This chain connects TRBV21-1 to TRBJ2-1; whether TRBD2, the table's D call, matches the DNA was not checked. TRBV21-1 represents a pseudogene. The CDR3 has 15 residues. The CDR3 nucleotides read TGTGCCAGCAGCAAAGTGACCCCCGGGATCGATGAGCAGTTCTTC. Its protein is CASSKVTPGIDEQFF.

This sequence joins TRBV4-1 and TRBJ2-7; 12 bases agree with TRBD2. The J segment lost 0 bases and the V segment lost 0 bases, leaving 6 bases of the junction unmatched. This CDR3 region has 18 residues. Per germline, CDR1 MGHRA and CDR2 YSYEKL. The CDR3 sequence: CASSQDQRLAGASYEQYF. The CDR3 nucleotides read TGCGCCAGCAGCCAAGATCAGAGACTAGCGGGGGCCTCCTACGAGCAGTACTTC.

On this clone: The identical CDR3 is also encoded by other nucleotide sequences in the sample. CDR3 bases: TGTGCCAGCAGTGAAAAGGGCCCCCAAGAGACCCAGTACTTC. Protein: CASSEKGPQETQYF. V and J are TRBV2 and TRBJ2-5, with D hard to call. CDR1 and CDR2 (germline): SNHLY, FYNNEI. The CDR3 is 14 residues long. V was cut by 2 bases and J by 1 base, with 8 bases left in between.

The count of this clone is one. The junction differs from germline at one of its ends, possibly a read error. This rearrangement joins TRBV5-1 to TRBJ2-7; D gene unclear. Germline V CDR1 and CDR2: SGHRS, YFSETQ. This CDR3 region has 13 residues. The CDR3 sequence is CASSIYAAYGQYF. The DNA of the CDR3 is TGCGCCAGCAGCATTTACGCCGCCTACGGGCAGTACTTC.

This clone was picked up a small number of times. J is TRBJ2-7 and V is TRBV5-4; TRBD2 is a possible D gene (5 bases). The V end lost 0 bases, the J end lost 7 bases, and 11 bases lay between the germline ends. The CDR3 is 13 amino acids. From germline, CDR1 is SGHNT and CDR2 YYREEE (reference sequence). The CDR3 loop reads CASSLVGEWEQYF. The DNA for the CDR3 is TGTGCCAGCAGCTTGGTGGGAGAGTGGGAGCAGTACTTC.

This clone was seen just once. The chain is built from TRBV11-3 and TRBJ2-7; 16 bases map to TRBD2. The CDR3 extends over 16 amino acids. Germline-derived CDR1 and CDR2 are SGHNT and YENEEA. The ends lost 5 bases at V and 2 bases at J; junction bases unmatched: 3. This chain's CDR3 is CASSPGLAGGPYEQYF. CDR3 bases: TGTGCCAGCAGCCCGGGACTAGCGGGAGGGCCCTACGAGCAGTACTTC.

The V and J genes are TRBV27 and TRBJ2-7; D is undetermined. The V end lost 3 bases, the J end lost 1 base, and 7 bases lay between the germline ends. The CDR3 is 13 amino acids. From germline, CDR1 is MNHEY and CDR2 SMNVEV (reference sequence). The CDR3 DNA is TGTGCCAGCAGTTTGGGCGCTTCCTACGAGCAGTACTTC. This encodes CASSLGASYEQYF.

This clone was recorded a few times. The chain is built from TRBV9 and TRBJ2-3, with 10 bases identical to TRBD1. V shed 6 bases and J 3 bases; nucleotides not matched to a gene: 13. The CDR3 is made up of 17 amino acids. Germline CDR1 is SGDLS and CDR2 is YYNGEE. The CDR3 sequence is CASNPGDRGGLTDTQYF. The CDR3 DNA is TGTGCCAGCAACCCGGGGGACAGGGGTGGCCTAACAGATACGCAGTATTTT.

This clone was seen a few times. The rearrangement links TRBV15 to TRBJ1-5; TRBD1 might be the D (6 bases). There are 15 residues in the CDR3. CDR1 LNHNV and CDR2 YYDKDF come from the germline V gene (reference sequence). Between the trimmed V and J ends, which lost 1 base and 7 bases, there was a span of 14 bases. CDR3 nucleotide sequence: TGTGCCACCAGCAGAGGTGTGGGGGCAGGGCAGCCCCAGCATTTT. Translating gives CATSRGVGAGQPQHF.

This clone was seen a few times. The chain joins TRBV13 to TRBJ1-6, with D hard to call. The germline gives CDR1 PRHDT, CDR2 FYEKMQ (reference sequence). Deletions cut 1 base from V and 13 bases from J, with 17 bases between. The CDR3 loop spans 15 amino acids. The CDR3 region is CASSLEGEEGSPLHF. DNA of the CDR3: TGTGCCAGCAGCTTAGAAGGAGAGGAGGGTTCGCCCCTCCACTTT.

The table lists this clone with a few counts. The chain recombines TRBV7-6 with TRBJ2-1; D gene uncertain. Trimming stripped 3 bases from V and 3 bases from J, with 6 bases between. The CDR3 has 13 amino acids. Germline V gene lookup returns CDR1 SGHVS and CDR2 FNYEAQ. The CDR3 is CASSFTDYNEQFF. The CDR3 nucleotides are TGTGCCAGCAGCTTTACTGACTACAATGAGCAGTTCTTC.

The chain has TRBV29-1 and TRBJ2-3; 7 bases line up with TRBD2. The CDR3 is 15 residues long. V dropped 3 bases and J dropped 2; count of bases not matched to a gene: 8. Germline CDR1 is SQVTM and CDR2 is ANQGSEA. The CDR3 protein is CSVDGGGKSTDTQYF. In nucleotides, the CDR3 is TGCAGCGTTGATGGGGGGGGAAAGTCCACAGATACGCAGTATTTT.

The chain recombines TRBV6-6 with TRBJ1-4; tentatively, D is TRBD1 (5 bases). In germline, CDR1 is MNHNY, CDR2 SVGAGI (reference sequence). The V end lost 5 bases, the J end lost 4 bases, and 11 bases lay between the germline ends. There are 14 residues in the CDR3. The CDR3 sequence: CASSPQEFNEKLFF. The CDR3 DNA reads as TGTGCCAGCAGTCCACAGGAGTTTAATGAAAAACTGTTTTTT.

This clone appeared a few times. The chain links TRBV27 to TRBJ2-3; no reliable D call. The CDR3 is made up of 13 amino acids. CDR1 is MNHEY and CDR2 is SMNVEV in the germline V gene (reference sequence). Trimming shortened V by 2 bases and J by 5 bases, and 8 bases separated the two germline ends. The CDR3 coding sequence is TGTGCCAGCAGTTTAGCGGACGGAGATACGCAGTATTTT. This codes for CASSLADGDTQYF.

This clone is categorized as medium-sized. The chain carries TRBV28 and TRBJ2-7, with TRBD2 matching over 9 bases. This CDR3 is built from 14 residues. V trimming: 2 bases; J trimming: 6 bases; junction bases outside the gene matches: 5. The germline CDR1 and CDR2 sequences are MDHEN and SYDVKM. The CDR3 DNA sequence: TGTGCCAGCAGTTTACTGGCGGGAGGGTCCGAGCAGTACTTC. This gives the protein CASSLLAGGSEQYF.

This clone was observed a handful of times. The chain links TRBV5-4 to TRBJ2-7; D gene ambiguous. Between the trimmed V and J ends, which lost 0 bases and 0 bases, there was a span of 7 bases. CDR3 length: 14 amino acids. In germline, CDR1 is SGHNT, CDR2 YYREEE (reference sequence). CDR3 amino acids: CASSLDPPSYEQYF. The CDR3, as DNA: TGTGCCAGCAGCTTGGATCCTCCCTCCTACGAGCAGTACTTC.

This clone was detected a few times. The chain couples TRBV30 to TRBJ1-1; the D is unclear. The V gene lost 5 bases and the J gene lost 0 bases, with 10 bases spanning the gap. CDR1 is GTSNPN and CDR2 is SVGIG in the germline V gene (reference sequence). CDR3 length: 13 residues. The DNA for the CDR3 is TGTGCCTGGCAAGCGGTTTTGAACACTGAAGCTTTCTTT. Translation: CAWQAVLNTEAFF.

This clone appeared a single time. V usage is TRBV13 and J usage is TRBJ1-1; the D gene is possibly TRBD1 (5 bases). Trimming left V 4 bases short and J 6 bases short, with 12 bases between. The CDR3 runs to 13 residues. Germline assignment: CDR1 PRHDT and CDR2 FYEKMQ (reference sequence). CDR3 loop: CASSSDIRPEAFF. The CDR3 nucleotides read TGTGCCAGCAGCTCGGACATTCGGCCTGAAGCTTTCTTT.

This clone has just a few counts. The CDR3: CASSTGGALYEQYF. The CDR3 coding sequence is TGTGCCAGCAGCACCGGGGGGGCCCTGTACGAGCAGTACTTC. J is TRBJ2-7 and V is TRBV6-5; 8 bases match TRBD2. Germline CDR1 reads MNHEY; CDR2 reads SVGAGI. The CDR3 is made up of 14 amino acids. With 6 bases clipped from V and 4 bases from J, the junction kept 8 bases outside the gene matches.

The V and J genes are TRBV27 and TRBJ2-1; D unresolved. Germline CDR1 is MNHEY and CDR2 is SMNVEV (reference sequence). This CDR3 has 11 amino acids. V lost 5 bases and J lost 2, with 1 base in between. The CDR3, as DNA: TGTGCCAGCAGTGCCTACAATGAGCAGTTCTTC. It is translated as CASSAYNEQFF.

V usage is TRBV5-6 and J usage is TRBJ2-7; D possibly corresponds to TRBD1 (5 bases). V shed 0 bases and J shed 4 bases, with 8 bases lying between them. The CDR3 spans 13 residues. Looked up from germline, CDR1 is SGHDT and CDR2 is YYEEEE. In DNA form, the CDR3 reads TGTGCCAGCAGCTTGGTAACAGGATACGAGCAGTACTTC. Translation gives CASSLVTGYEQYF.

This clone was counted a few times. The chain recombines TRBV28 with TRBJ2-5; TRBD2 agrees at 16 bases. With V trimmed by 6 bases and J by 0 bases, 1 base remained unmatched. This CDR3 comprises 16 residues. The germline V gene encodes CDR1 MDHEN and CDR2 SYDVKM. CDR3 residues: CASRGLAGGYQETQYF. Here the CDR3 DNA reads TGTGCCAGCAGGGGACTAGCGGGAGGGTACCAAGAGACCCAGTACTTC.